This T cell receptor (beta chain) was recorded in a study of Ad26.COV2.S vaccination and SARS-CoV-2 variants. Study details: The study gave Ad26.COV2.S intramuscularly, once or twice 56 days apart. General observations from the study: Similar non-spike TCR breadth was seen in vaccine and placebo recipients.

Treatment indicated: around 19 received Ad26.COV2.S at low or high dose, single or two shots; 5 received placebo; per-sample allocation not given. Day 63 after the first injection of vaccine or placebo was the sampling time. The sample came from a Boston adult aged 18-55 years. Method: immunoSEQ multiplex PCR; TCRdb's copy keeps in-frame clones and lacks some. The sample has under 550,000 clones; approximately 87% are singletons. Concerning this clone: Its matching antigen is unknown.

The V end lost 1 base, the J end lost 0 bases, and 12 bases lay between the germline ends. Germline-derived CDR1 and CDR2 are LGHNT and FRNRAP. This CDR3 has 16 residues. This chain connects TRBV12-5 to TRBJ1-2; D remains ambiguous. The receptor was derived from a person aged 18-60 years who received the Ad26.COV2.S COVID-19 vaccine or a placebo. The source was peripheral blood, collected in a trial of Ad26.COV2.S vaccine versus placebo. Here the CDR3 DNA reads TGTGCTAGTGGTTTGGACGACGCCGTAGCTAACTATGGCTACACCTTC. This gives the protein CASGLDDAVANYGYTF. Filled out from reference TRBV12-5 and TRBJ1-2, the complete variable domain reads DARVTQTPRHKVTEMGQEVTMRCQPILGHNTVFWYRQTMMQGLELLAYFRNRAPLDDSGMPKDRFSAEMPDATLATLKIQPSEPRDSAVYFCASGLDDAVANYGYTFGSGTRLTVV.